This TCR beta chain is from a study of T cell responses to AZD1222 COVID-19 vaccine (dated by TCRdb to the early 2020s). General notes on the study: Because spike-specific TCR depth and breadth did not differ between the two schedules, AZD1222 recipients who got a second dose at roughly 4 weeks were pooled with those who got a second dose at roughly 12 weeks. A total of 230 to 250 trial participants underwent TCR sequencing, of whom 200 to 220 had received two doses of AZD1222 and around 25 had received two doses of the MenACWY control vaccine. Enrollment into the trials was organized by age into subgroups of 18-55, 56-69 and 70-plus years, and those subgroups contained 148, 28 and 57 TCR-sequenced participants, respectively.

Sample time point, as interpreted from the label and publication: baseline before first vaccination. Vaccinee samples were obtained from the UK trials COV001 and COV002, which included a single-blind randomized controlled phase 2/3 trial of AZD1222 (ChAdOx1 nCoV-19) in healthy adults. For TCRbeta chain sequencing, PBMC samples from trial participants were taken at day 0 and at day 28 after the second dose. This clone appeared once. The antigen this receptor binds is unknown. The sample holds no much larger clone one base away, and base qualities are not on file. Study-wide conclusions, independent of this receptor: Vaccine-associated CD4 TCRs spanned the whole spike protein, with dominant responses in regions 160-218 and 743-854. Epitopes outside the regions mutated in the B.1.351 and B.1.1.7 variants were reportedly recognized by nearly half of the unique spike-specific TCRs. Spike-specific TCR breadth and depth rose significantly after two AZD1222 doses compared with day 0 and with MenACWY recipients. Conclusions about previously exposed vaccinees were limited because only 6 or 7 AZD1222 recipients were SARS-CoV-2 seropositive at baseline. In the small 56-69-year group, the increase in depth fell short of significance, most likely because of low power. No day 14 peak-response samples were available, so repertoires were characterized only after the peak T cell response. Most participants were white British and females outnumbered males, and the authors suggested that clonal diversity may have been underestimated.

The junction shows trimming of 5 bases on V and 2 bases on J, plus 14 bases between the germline ends. The CDR3, from cysteine to phenylalanine, totals 14 residues. Just CDR3 DNA is preserved here, 42 bases in frame from base 1. The CDR1 and CDR2 encoded by the germline V gene (reference sequence) are GTSNPN and SVGIG. The CDR3 regions of human TCRbeta chains were subjected to immunosequencing. The study's processing was this. TCRs in the repertoires were compared against a reference library of SARS-CoV-2-specific TCRs that had been generated with the MIRA antigen-specificity platform. Breadth was defined as the fraction of unique TCRs that were SARS-CoV-2-associated. Depth was defined as the fraction of total T cells that were SARS-CoV-2-associated. Using the MIRA data, each spike-specific TCR was assigned both to the spike region to which the TCR was reactive and to a CD4 or CD8 class. Log10-transformed breadth and depth values were compared by one-way ANOVA with Sidak's multiple comparisons tests. What TCRdb holds here is the immuneACCESS table cut down to in-frame rearrangements. Part of the clones is not present; checked against another copy, under half of the missing clones reflect an unresolved V gene, and the others are unexplained. For V, J and clone size, that table is used; D and trimming come from the DNA. The sample has 95,000 to 150,000 clones on record, about 90% of them singletons. The top ten constitute approximately 1.7% of the sample.

Recombination linked TRBV30 to TRBJ2-3, with the D assignment possibly TRBD1 or TRBD2, given 5 matching bases for each. The sample here was peripheral blood, taken on day 0 of AZD1222 vaccination. This receptor was obtained from an adult in good health. The CDR3 reads as follows: CAWGPGGITDTQYF. The bases are TGTGCCTGGGGACCTGGGGGAATCACAGATACGCAGTATTTT.